The rows below give T cell receptor beta chains drawn from one sample of a study of blood T cell repertoires in COVID-19. Generated by immunoSEQ multiplex PCR, the TCRdb table keeps only in-frame clones and is missing some. The sample contains 95,000 to 100,000 clones, 80% to 95% of which appear only once. The sequencing sample was made of peripheral blood. The receptors stem from a man in his fifties or sixties with active COVID-19. The CDR3 runs from the conserved cysteine through the conserved F or W. Expanded clones are given a class, and other clones once, few, many or no size at all.

j_call: TRBJ1-1
cdr3_length: 13
v_call: TRBV12-3/TRBV12-4
clone_size: NA
cdr3_aa: CASSEQGNTEAFF

j_call: TRBJ2-1
cdr3_length: 13
v_call: TRBV5-8
clone_size: NA
cdr3_aa: CASSYQTGYEQFF

j_call: TRBJ2-4
cdr3_length: 14
v_call: TRBV5-6
clone_size: NA
cdr3_aa: CASSLRGQQNIQYF

j_call: TRBJ1-2
cdr3_length: 14
v_call: TRBV5-6
clone_size: NA
cdr3_aa: CASSLTTGNYGYTF

j_call: TRBJ2-5
cdr3_length: 12
v_call: TRBV28
clone_size: NA
cdr3_aa: CASSLQGETQYF

j_call: TRBJ1-5
cdr3_length: 14
v_call: TRBV27
clone_size: NA
cdr3_aa: CASSFGQEGQPQHF

j_call: TRBJ1-1
cdr3_length: 14
v_call: TRBV11-3
clone_size: NA
cdr3_aa: CASSLGQGGTEAFF

j_call: TRBJ1-4
cdr3_length: 14
v_call: TRBV3-1/TRBV3-2
clone_size: NA
cdr3_aa: CASSPDRGVGRLFF

j_call: TRBJ2-1
cdr3_length: 13
v_call: TRBV14
clone_size: NA
cdr3_aa: CASSPRTGNEQFF

j_call: TRBJ1-1
cdr3_length: 17
v_call: TRBV19
clone_size: once
cdr3_aa: CASSNRDRGYRGTEAFF

j_call: TRBJ2-7
cdr3_length: 13
v_call: TRBV12-3/TRBV12-4
clone_size: few
cdr3_aa: CASSPGQTYEQYF

j_call: TRBJ1-4
cdr3_length: 15
v_call: TRBV3-1/TRBV3-2
clone_size: NA
cdr3_aa: CASSRGTSYNEKLFF

j_call: TRBJ2-7
cdr3_length: 15
v_call: TRBV5-8
clone_size: NA
cdr3_aa: CASSPLAGPSYEQYF

j_call: TRBJ1-5
cdr3_length: 13
v_call: TRBV10-3
clone_size: once
cdr3_aa: CAISVNSNQPQHF

j_call: TRBJ2-6
cdr3_length: 15
v_call: TRBV19
clone_size: NA
cdr3_aa: CASSPLALGANVLTF

j_call: TRBJ2-1
cdr3_length: 16
v_call: TRBV19
clone_size: NA
cdr3_aa: CASTQPGLAGVGEQFF

j_call: TRBJ2-1
cdr3_length: 13
v_call: TRBV7-3
clone_size: NA
cdr3_aa: CASSFQGAGEQFF

j_call: TRBJ2-7
cdr3_length: 13
v_call: TRBV12-3/TRBV12-4
clone_size: NA
cdr3_aa: CASSLTPTYEQYF

j_call: TRBJ2-1
cdr3_length: 13
v_call: TRBV24-1
clone_size: NA
cdr3_aa: CATSDFRGNEQFF

j_call: TRBJ1-2
cdr3_length: 15
v_call: TRBV24-1
clone_size: NA
cdr3_aa: CATSDPNRGHPGYTF

j_call: TRBJ2-7
cdr3_length: 15
v_call: TRBV6-5
clone_size: NA
cdr3_aa: CASSYSGHGSYEQYF

j_call: TRBJ2-3
cdr3_length: 14
v_call: TRBV5-4
clone_size: NA
cdr3_aa: CASSLVQGTDTQYF

j_call: TRBJ1-2
cdr3_length: 14
v_call: TRBV7-8
clone_size: NA
cdr3_aa: CASSLAGRNYGYTF

j_call: TRBJ2-1
cdr3_length: 15
v_call: TRBV11-2
clone_size: NA
cdr3_aa: CASSPWGGAYNEQFF

j_call: TRBJ1-2
cdr3_length: 15
v_call: TRBV9
clone_size: NA
cdr3_aa: CASSPFLGGSYGYTF

j_call: TRBJ1-4
cdr3_length: 15
v_call: TRBV6-2/TRBV6-3
clone_size: NA
cdr3_aa: CASSSFQGANEKLFF

j_call: TRBJ1-1
cdr3_length: 14
v_call: TRBV27
clone_size: NA
cdr3_aa: CASSLGGDREEAFF

j_call: TRBJ2-1
cdr3_length: 15
v_call: TRBV7-9
clone_size: NA
cdr3_aa: CASSPVGGTNNEQFF

j_call: TRBJ1-1
cdr3_length: 13
v_call: TRBV6-4
clone_size: NA
cdr3_aa: CASRRTLNTEAFF

j_call: TRBJ1-1
cdr3_length: 13
v_call: TRBV12-3/TRBV12-4
clone_size: once
cdr3_aa: CASSPWDRGWAFF

j_call: TRBJ1-4
cdr3_length: 16
v_call: TRBV5-1
clone_size: NA
cdr3_aa: CASSPPTGATNEKLFF

j_call: TRBJ1-4
cdr3_length: 15
v_call: TRBV18
clone_size: NA
cdr3_aa: CASSRGFATNEKLFF

j_call: TRBJ2-2
cdr3_length: 14
v_call: TRBV2
clone_size: NA
cdr3_aa: CASSGLLNTGELFF

j_call: TRBJ2-2
cdr3_length: 14
v_call: TRBV7-8
clone_size: NA
cdr3_aa: CASSFVSATGELFF

j_call: TRBJ1-2
cdr3_length: 15
v_call: TRBV5-1
clone_size: NA
cdr3_aa: CASSLGDPRNYGYTF

j_call: TRBJ1-1
cdr3_length: 14
v_call: TRBV5-1
clone_size: NA
cdr3_aa: CASSFSGGAPEAFF

j_call: TRBJ2-5
cdr3_length: 13
v_call: TRBV29-1
clone_size: NA
cdr3_aa: CSAGQGNQETQYF

j_call: TRBJ1-5
cdr3_length: 15
v_call: TRBV28
clone_size: NA
cdr3_aa: CASSRRQGDTQPQHF

j_call: TRBJ2-1
cdr3_length: 16
v_call: TRBV20-1
clone_size: NA
cdr3_aa: CSASPLGQSSYNEQFF

j_call: TRBJ2-7
cdr3_length: 14
v_call: TRBV6-5
clone_size: NA
cdr3_aa: CASRPGQGAYEQYF

j_call: TRBJ2-1
cdr3_length: 13
v_call: TRBV9
clone_size: NA
cdr3_aa: CASRELRDNEQFF

j_call: TRBJ2-1
cdr3_length: 15
v_call: TRBV4-2
clone_size: NA
cdr3_aa: CASSQDGSSYNEQFF

j_call: TRBJ2-3
cdr3_length: 16
v_call: TRBV18
clone_size: NA
cdr3_aa: CASSPASGLSTDTQYF

j_call: TRBJ2-1
cdr3_length: 13
v_call: TRBV7-9
clone_size: NA
cdr3_aa: CASSSKSFGEQFF

j_call: TRBJ1-3
cdr3_length: 17
v_call: TRBV19
clone_size: NA
cdr3_aa: CASTFGGQVFSGNTIYF

j_call: TRBJ2-1
cdr3_length: 16
v_call: TRBV30
clone_size: NA
cdr3_aa: CAWSANPGLAGSEQFF

j_call: TRBJ2-2
cdr3_length: 16
v_call: TRBV11-2
clone_size: NA
cdr3_aa: CASSFWRLANTGELFF

j_call: TRBJ2-1
cdr3_length: 12
v_call: TRBV30
clone_size: NA
cdr3_aa: CAWSPDRYEQFF

j_call: TRBJ1-1
cdr3_length: 16
v_call: TRBV11-2
clone_size: NA
cdr3_aa: CASSPWTGLMNTEAFF

j_call: TRBJ1-2
cdr3_length: 16
v_call: TRBV28
clone_size: once
cdr3_aa: CASSLPGRSGNHGYTF

j_call: TRBJ2-3
cdr3_length: 13
v_call: TRBV28
clone_size: NA
cdr3_aa: CASSPPGPDTQYF

j_call: TRBJ1-5
cdr3_length: 16
v_call: TRBV5-6
clone_size: NA
cdr3_aa: CASSFRSHLSNQPQHF

j_call: TRBJ1-3
cdr3_length: 16
v_call: TRBV28
clone_size: NA
cdr3_aa: CASSSPGQTTGNTIYF

j_call: TRBJ2-7
cdr3_length: 13
v_call: TRBV11-1
clone_size: NA
cdr3_aa: CASSGLAEDEQYF

j_call: TRBJ1-4
cdr3_length: 15
v_call: TRBV6-6
clone_size: NA
cdr3_aa: CASSYGQGSDEKLFF

j_call: TRBJ2-7
cdr3_length: 13
v_call: TRBV18
clone_size: NA
cdr3_aa: CASSPVTGGEQYF

j_call: TRBJ1-3
cdr3_length: 15
v_call: TRBV14
clone_size: NA
cdr3_aa: CASSQVTGSGNTIYF

j_call: TRBJ2-7
cdr3_length: 16
v_call: TRBV7-2
clone_size: few
cdr3_aa: CASSPRTSGESYEQYF

j_call: TRBJ2-7
cdr3_length: 11
v_call: TRBV20-1
clone_size: NA
cdr3_aa: CSARRDYEQYF

j_call: TRBJ1-5
cdr3_length: 14
v_call: TRBV28
clone_size: NA
cdr3_aa: CASSLWGEGQPQHF